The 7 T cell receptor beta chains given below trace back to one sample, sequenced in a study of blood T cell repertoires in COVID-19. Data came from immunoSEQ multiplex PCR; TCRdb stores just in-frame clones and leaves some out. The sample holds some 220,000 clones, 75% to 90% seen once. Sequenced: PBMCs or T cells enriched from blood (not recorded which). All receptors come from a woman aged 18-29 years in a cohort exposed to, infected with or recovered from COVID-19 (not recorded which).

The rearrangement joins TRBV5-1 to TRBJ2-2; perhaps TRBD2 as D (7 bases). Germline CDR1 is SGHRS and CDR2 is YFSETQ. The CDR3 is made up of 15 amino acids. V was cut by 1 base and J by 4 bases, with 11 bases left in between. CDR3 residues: CASSLRGASTGELFF. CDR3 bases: TGCGCCAGCAGCTTGCGGGGGGCCTCCACCGGGGAGCTGTTTTTT.

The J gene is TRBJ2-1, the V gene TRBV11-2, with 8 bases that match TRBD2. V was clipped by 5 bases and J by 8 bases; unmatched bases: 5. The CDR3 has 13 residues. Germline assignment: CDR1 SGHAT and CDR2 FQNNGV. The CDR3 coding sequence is TGTGCCAGCAGCGTCGGGGGGGCCTATGAGCAGTTCTTC. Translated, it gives CASSVGGAYEQFF.

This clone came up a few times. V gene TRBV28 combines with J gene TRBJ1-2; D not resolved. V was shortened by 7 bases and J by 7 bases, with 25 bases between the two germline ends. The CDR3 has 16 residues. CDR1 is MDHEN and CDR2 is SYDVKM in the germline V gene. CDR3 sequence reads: CASTLFRGSVPGGYTF. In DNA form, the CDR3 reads TGTGCCAGCACCCTATTTCGGGGATCGGTTCCGGGTGGCTACACCTTC.

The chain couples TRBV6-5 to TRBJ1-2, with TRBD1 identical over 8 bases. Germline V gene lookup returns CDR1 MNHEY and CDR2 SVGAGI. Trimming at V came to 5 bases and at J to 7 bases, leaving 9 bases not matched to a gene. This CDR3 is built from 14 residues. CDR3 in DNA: TGTGCCAGCAGTCAGACCAGGGGGCTGGTTGGCTACACCTTC. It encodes CASSQTRGLVGYTF.

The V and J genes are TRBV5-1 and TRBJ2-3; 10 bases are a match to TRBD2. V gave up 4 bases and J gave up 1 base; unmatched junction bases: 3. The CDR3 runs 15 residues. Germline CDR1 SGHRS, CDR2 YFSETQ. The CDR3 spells CASSIGLAGTDTQYF. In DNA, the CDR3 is TGCGCCAGCAGCATCGGACTAGCGGGCACAGATACGCAGTATTTT.

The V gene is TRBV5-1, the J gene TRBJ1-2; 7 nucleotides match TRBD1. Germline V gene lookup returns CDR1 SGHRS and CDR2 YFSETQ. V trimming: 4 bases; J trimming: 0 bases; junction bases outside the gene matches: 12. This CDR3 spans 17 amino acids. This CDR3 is CASSTGQDLVSNYGYTF. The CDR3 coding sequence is TGCGCCAGCAGCACCGGACAGGACTTAGTTTCTAACTATGGCTACACCTTC.

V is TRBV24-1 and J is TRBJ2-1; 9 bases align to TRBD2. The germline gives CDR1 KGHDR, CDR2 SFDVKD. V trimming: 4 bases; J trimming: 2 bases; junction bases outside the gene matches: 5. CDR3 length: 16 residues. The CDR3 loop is CATSDRSGSAYNEQFF. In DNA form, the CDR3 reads TGTGCCACCAGTGACCGTAGCGGGAGCGCCTACAATGAGCAGTTCTTC.